This T cell receptor beta chain was captured in a study of T cell responses to AZD1222 COVID-19 vaccine. Background on the study: It was second doses at about 4 or about 12 weeks that were pooled. Overall study results and limits: Baseline seropositivity occurred in only a handful of AZD1222 recipients. Mostly white British, mostly female donors; authors suggested clonal diversity may be underestimated.

This CDR3 region has 15 residues. The germline V and J ends were trimmed by 2 bases and 3 bases, with 14 bases remaining between them. Germline CDR1 reads MNHEY; CDR2 reads SVGAGI. Repertoires were generated with immunoSEQ multiplex PCR, while TCRdb's copy carries only in-frame clones and drops some. The sample holds approximately 84,000 clones, over 75% seen once. As concerns this clone: Its antigen is currently unknown.

The chain uses TRBV6-5 and TRBJ2-7; D not resolved. The sequence came from an adult in good health. The starting material was peripheral blood, obtained on day 0 of AZD1222 vaccination. The CDR3 bases are TGTGCCAGCAGTTACCGAGACAAGGGCTTCTACGAGCAGTACTTC. Encoded protein: CASSYRDKGFYEQYF.